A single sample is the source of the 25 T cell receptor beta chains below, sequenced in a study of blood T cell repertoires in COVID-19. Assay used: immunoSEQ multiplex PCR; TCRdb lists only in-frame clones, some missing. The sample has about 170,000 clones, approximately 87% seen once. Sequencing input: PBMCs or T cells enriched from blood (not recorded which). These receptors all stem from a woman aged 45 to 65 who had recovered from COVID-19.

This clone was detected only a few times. CDR3 nucleotide sequence: TGTGCCAGCAGCCCGGGACAGAGAATGTATGGCTACACCTTC. It codes for CASSPGQRMYGYTF. The V gene is TRBV7-2, the J gene TRBJ1-2; TRBD1 aligns across 7 bases. J lost 5 bases, V lost 5 bases, and 8 bases had no gene match. In germline, CDR1 is SGHTA, CDR2 FQGNSA. The CDR3 totals 14 residues.

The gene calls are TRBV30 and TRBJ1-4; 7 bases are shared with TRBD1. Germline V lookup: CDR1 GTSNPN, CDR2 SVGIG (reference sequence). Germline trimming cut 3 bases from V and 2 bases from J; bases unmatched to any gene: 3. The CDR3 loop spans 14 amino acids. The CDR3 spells CAWRQGNTNEKLFF. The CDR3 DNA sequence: TGTGCCTGGAGACAGGGGAACACTAATGAAAAACTGTTTTTT.

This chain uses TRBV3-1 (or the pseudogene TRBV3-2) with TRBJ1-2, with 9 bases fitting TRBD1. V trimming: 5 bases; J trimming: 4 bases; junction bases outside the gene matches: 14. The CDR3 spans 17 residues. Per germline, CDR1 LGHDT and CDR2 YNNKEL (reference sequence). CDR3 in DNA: TGTGCCAGCAGCTATGTAACGGGACAGGGCAGGTCCTATGGCTACACCTTC. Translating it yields CASSYVTGQGRSYGYTF.

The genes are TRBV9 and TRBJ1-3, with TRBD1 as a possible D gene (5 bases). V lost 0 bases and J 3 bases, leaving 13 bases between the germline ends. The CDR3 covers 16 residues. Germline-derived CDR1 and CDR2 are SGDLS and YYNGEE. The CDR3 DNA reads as TGTGCCAGCAGCGTAGCAGGGCCAGGAAATGGAAACACCATATATTTT. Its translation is CASSVAGPGNGNTIYF.

The CDR3 spells CASSPTGGSKNIQYF. The CDR3 DNA follows: TGTGCCAGCAGTCCGACAGGGGGGTCCAAAAACATTCAGTACTTC. This sequence joins TRBV11-3 and TRBJ2-4; 9 bases map to TRBD1. V lost 6 bases to trimming and J lost 2 bases; unmatched junction nucleotides: 5. Germline CDR1 and CDR2: SGHNT and YENEEA. The CDR3 contains 15 residues.

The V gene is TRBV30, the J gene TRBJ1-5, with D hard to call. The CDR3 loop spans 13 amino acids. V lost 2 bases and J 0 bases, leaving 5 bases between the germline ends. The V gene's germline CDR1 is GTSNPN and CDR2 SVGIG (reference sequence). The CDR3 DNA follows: TGTGCCTGGAGTTACAATAGCAATCAGCCCCAGCATTTT. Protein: CAWSYNSNQPQHF. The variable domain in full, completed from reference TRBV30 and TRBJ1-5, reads SQTIHQWPATLVQPVGSPLSLECTVEGTSNPNLYWYRQAAGRGLQLLFYSVGIGQISSEVPQNLSASRPQDRQFILSSKKLLLSDSGFYLCAWSYNSNQPQHFGDGTRLSIL.

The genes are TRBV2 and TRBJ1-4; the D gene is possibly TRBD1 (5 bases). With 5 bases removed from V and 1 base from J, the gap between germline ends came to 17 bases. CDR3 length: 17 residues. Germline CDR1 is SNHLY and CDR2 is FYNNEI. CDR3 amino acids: CASSRTTFQGTNEKLFF. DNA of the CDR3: TGTGCCAGCAGTCGTACGACCTTCCAGGGAACTAATGAAAAACTGTTTTTT.

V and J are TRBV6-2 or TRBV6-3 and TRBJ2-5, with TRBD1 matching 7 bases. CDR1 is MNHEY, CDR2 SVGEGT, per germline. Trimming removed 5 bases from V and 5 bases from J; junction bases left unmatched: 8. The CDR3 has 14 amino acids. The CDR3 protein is CASSAQGLGETQYF. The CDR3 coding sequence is TGTGCCAGCAGTGCACAGGGGCTCGGGGAGACCCAGTACTTC.

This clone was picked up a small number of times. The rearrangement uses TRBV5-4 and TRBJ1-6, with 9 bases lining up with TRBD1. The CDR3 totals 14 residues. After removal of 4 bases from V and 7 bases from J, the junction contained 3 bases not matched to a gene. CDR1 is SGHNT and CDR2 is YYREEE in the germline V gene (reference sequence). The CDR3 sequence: CASSLGTGNSPLHF. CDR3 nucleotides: TGTGCCAGCAGCCTCGGGACAGGGAATTCACCCCTCCACTTT.

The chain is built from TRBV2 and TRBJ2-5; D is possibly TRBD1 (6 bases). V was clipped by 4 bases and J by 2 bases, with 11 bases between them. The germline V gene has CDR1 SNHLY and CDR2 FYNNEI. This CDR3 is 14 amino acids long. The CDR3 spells CASSVGGGQETQYF. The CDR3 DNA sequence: TGTGCCAGCAGTGTTGGGGGCGGACAAGAGACCCAGTACTTC.

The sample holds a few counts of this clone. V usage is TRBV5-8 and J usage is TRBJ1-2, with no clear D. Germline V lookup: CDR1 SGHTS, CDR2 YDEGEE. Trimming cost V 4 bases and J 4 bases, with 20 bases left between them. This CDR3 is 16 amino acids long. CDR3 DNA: TGTGCCAGCAGCCACCCCGGCGGGGAGAGCGCCTATGGCTACACCTTC. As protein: CASSHPGGESAYGYTF.

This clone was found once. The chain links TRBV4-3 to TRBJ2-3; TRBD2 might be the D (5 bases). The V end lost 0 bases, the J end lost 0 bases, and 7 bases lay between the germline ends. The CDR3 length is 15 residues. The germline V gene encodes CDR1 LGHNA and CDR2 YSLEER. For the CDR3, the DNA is TGCGCCAGCAGCCAAGAATGGAGGAGCACAGATACGCAGTATTTT. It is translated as CASSQEWRSTDTQYF.

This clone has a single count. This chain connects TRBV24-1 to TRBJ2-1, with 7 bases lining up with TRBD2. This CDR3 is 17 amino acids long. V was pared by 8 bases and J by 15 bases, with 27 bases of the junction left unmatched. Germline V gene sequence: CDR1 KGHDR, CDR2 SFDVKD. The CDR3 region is CATTTPNRDYSQGPPFF. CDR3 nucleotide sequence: TGTGCCACCACCACGCCCAACCGGGACTATTCCCAGGGCCCACCGTTCTTC.

In DNA, the CDR3 is TGCGCCAGCAGCCCACGGGTGGGACAGACCTCCGGCGAGACCCAGTACTTC. Translation gives CASSPRVGQTSGETQYF. V and J are TRBV5-1 and TRBJ2-5; 7 nucleotides agree with TRBD1. CDR3 size: 17 residues. Losses at the gene ends were 4 bases for V and 5 bases for J; bases not matched to a gene: 17. Looked up from germline, CDR1 is SGHRS and CDR2 is YFSETQ. Supplemented by reference TRBV5-1 and TRBJ2-5, the full variable domain reads KAGVTQTPRYLIKTRGQQVTLSCSPISGHRSVSWYQQTPGQGLQFLFEYFSETQRNKGNFPGRFSGRQFSNSRSEMNVSTLELGDSALYLCASSPRVGQTSGETQYFGPGTRLLVL.

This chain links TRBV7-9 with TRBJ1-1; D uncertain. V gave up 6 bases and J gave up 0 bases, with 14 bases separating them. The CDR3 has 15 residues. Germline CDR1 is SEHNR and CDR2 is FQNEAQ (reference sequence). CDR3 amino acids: CASRNPGPLNTEAFF. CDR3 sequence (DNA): TGTGCCAGCAGGAACCCAGGTCCACTGAACACTGAAGCTTTCTTT.

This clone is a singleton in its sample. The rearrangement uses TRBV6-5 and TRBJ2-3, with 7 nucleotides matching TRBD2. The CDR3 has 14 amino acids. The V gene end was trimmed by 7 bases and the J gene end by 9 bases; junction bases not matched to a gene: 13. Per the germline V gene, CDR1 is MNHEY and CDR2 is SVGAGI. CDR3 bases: TGTGCCAGCATAAGTCCTGGGGGGGTAGGGACGCAGTATTTT. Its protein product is CASISPGGVGTQYF.

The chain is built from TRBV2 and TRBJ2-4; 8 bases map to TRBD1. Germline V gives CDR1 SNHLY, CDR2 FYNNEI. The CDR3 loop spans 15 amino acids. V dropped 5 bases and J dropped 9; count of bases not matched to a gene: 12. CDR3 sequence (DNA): TGTGCCAGCAGTACCCCTAGGACAGGGTTGGGCATTCAGTACTTC. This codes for CASSTPRTGLGIQYF.

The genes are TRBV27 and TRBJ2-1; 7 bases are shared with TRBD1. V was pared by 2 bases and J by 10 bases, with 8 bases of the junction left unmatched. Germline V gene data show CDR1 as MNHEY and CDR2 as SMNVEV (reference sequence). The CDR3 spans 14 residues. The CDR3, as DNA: TGTGCCAGCAGTTTACCAACCGACAGGGCAGAGCAGTTCTTC. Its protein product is CASSLPTDRAEQFF.

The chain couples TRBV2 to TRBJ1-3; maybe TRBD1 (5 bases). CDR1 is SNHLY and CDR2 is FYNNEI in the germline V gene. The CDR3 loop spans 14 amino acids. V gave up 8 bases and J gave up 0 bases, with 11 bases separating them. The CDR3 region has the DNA TGTGCCAGCTCTGGGGCTAACTCTGGAAACACCATATATTTT. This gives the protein CASSGANSGNTIYF.

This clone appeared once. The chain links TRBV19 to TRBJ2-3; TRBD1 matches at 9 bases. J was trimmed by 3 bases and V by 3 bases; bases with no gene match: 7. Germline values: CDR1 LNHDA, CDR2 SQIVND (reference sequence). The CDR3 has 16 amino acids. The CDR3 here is CASSILSGTGTDTQYF. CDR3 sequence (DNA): TGTGCCAGTAGTATTCTAAGCGGGACAGGGACAGATACGCAGTATTTT. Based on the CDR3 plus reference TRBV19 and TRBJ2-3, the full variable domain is DGGITQSPKYLFRKEGQNVTLSCEQNLNHDAMYWYRQDPGQGLRLIYYSQIVNDFQKGDIAEGYSVSREKKESFPLTVTSAQKNPTAFYLCASSILSGTGTDTQYFGPGTRLTVL.

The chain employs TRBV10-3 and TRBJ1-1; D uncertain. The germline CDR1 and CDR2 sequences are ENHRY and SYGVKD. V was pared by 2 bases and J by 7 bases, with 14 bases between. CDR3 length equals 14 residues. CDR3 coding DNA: TGTGCCATCAGTGAGCATCGGGGTGGCGTTGAAGCTTTCTTT. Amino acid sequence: CAISEHRGGVEAFF.

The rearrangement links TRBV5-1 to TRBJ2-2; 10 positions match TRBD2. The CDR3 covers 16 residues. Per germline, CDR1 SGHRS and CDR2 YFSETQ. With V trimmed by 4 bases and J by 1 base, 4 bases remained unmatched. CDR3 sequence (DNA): TGCGCCAGCAGCCCGGGACTAGCGAGGAACACCGGGGAGCTGTTTTTT. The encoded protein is CASSPGLARNTGELFF. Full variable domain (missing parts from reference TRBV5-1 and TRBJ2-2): KAGVTQTPRYLIKTRGQQVTLSCSPISGHRSVSWYQQTPGQGLQFLFEYFSETQRNKGNFPGRFSGRQFSNSRSEMNVSTLELGDSALYLCASSPGLARNTGELFFGEGSRLTVL.

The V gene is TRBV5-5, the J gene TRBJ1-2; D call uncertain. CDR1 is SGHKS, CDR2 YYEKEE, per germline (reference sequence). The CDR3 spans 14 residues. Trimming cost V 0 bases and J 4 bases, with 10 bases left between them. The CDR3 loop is CASSLEGRGYGYTF. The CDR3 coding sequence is TGTGCCAGCAGCTTGGAAGGGAGAGGCTATGGCTACACCTTC.

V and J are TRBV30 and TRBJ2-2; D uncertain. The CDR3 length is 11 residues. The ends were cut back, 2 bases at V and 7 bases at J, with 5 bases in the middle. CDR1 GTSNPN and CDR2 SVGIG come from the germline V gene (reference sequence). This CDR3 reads CAWSTGGELFF. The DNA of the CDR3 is TGTGCCTGGAGTACCGGCGGGGAGCTGTTTTTT.

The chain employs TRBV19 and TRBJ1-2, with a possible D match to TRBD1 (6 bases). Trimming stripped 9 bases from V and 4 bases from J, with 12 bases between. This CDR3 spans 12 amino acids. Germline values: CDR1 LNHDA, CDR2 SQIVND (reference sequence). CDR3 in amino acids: CASQGTGYGYTF. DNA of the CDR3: TGTGCCAGCCAGGGGACCGGCTATGGCTACACCTTC. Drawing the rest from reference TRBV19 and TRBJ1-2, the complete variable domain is DGGITQSPKYLFRKEGQNVTLSCEQNLNHDAMYWYRQDPGQGLRLIYYSQIVNDFQKGDIAEGYSVSREKKESFPLTVTSAQKNPTAFYLCASQGTGYGYTFGSGTRLTVV.